What follows describes a single T cell receptor beta chain. In Seattle, patients joined the study during active infection and were tracked longitudinally. Germline CDR1 reads LGHDT; CDR2 reads YNNKEL (reference sequence). V gave up 0 bases and J gave up 8 bases, with 2 bases separating them. The CDR3 length is 11 residues. In the study's own analysis: The assay estimated nucleated cells by amplifying reference gene primers. The repertoire was sequenced with immunoSEQ multiplex PCR; TCRdb's copy has only in-frame clones and lacks some. V, J and clone size were drawn from that table, and D and trimming were deduced from the DNA. The sample contains about 170,000 clones, approximately 91% of which appear only once. This sample is drawn from a study of blood T cell repertoires in COVID-19. Background on the study: The origin of the acute and convalescent COVID-19 samples was the United States, Italy and Spain. In each case, the material was cDNA or gDNA derived from T cells, B-cell-depleted T cells, or PBMCs.

Sequencing input: peripheral blood. This receptor was identified in a man younger than 35 with COVID-19, enrolled during active disease. The chain couples TRBV3-1 (or the pseudogene TRBV3-2) to TRBJ2-1; the D is unclear. The CDR3, as DNA: TGTGCCAGCAGCCAAGACTATGAGCAGTTCTTC. Amino acid sequence: CASSQDYEQFF.